Described below is a single TCR beta chain sequence and its context. Its matching antigen is unknown. Other nucleotide sequences from this sample produce the same CDR3. These data belong to a study of beta chain features in type 1 diabetes. Study-wide results and limits: The cDNA sequencing approach could over-represent high-TCR-expressing cells. TCRB CDR3s were moderately but significantly shorter in Type 1 diabetes patients in all four CD4+ subsets. VDJ junctions from patients with type 1 diabetes contained fewer insertions and more deletions.

After removal of 6 bases from V and 2 bases from J, the junction contained 5 bases not matched to a gene. Germline CDR1 is SQVTM and CDR2 is ANQGSEA. This CDR3 spans 13 amino acids. A sort by CD45RO/CCR7/CD25/CD127/CD95/CD27 yielded CD4+ naive, central memory, regulatory and stem cell-like memory cells. Purity exceeded 95% in all sorted populations. The authors reverse transcribed all of the isolated RNA, so sequencing captured expressed TCRB transcripts. Generated by immunoSEQ multiplex PCR, the TCRdb table keeps only in-frame clones and is missing some. The sample includes hundreds of thousands of clones, 7% to 10% seen only once; the top ten take less than 1.2%.

This receptor was taken from a man under 40 with type 1 diabetes. The gene calls are TRBV29-1 and TRBJ2-7, with TRBD2 matching over 9 bases. Sequencing was carried out using central memory CD4+ T cells from blood. CDR3: CSVRRGGTYEQYF. Written as DNA, the CDR3 is TGCAGCGTGCGGCGGGGGGGAACCTACGAGCAGTACTTC.